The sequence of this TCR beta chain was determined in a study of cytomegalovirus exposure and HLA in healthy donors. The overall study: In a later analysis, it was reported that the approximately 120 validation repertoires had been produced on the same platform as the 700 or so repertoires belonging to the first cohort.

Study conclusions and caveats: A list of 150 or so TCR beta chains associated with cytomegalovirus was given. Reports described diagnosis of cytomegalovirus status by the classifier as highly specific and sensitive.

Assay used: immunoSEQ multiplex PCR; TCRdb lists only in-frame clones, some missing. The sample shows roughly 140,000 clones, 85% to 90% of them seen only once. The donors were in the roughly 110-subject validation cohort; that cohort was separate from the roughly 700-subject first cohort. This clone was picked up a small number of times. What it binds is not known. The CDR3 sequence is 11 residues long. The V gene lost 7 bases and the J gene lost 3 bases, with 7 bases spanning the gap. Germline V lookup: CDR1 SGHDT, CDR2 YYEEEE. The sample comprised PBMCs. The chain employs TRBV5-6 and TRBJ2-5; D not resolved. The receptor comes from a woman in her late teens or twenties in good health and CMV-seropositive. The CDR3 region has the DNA TGTGCCAGCCCCGACAAAGAGACCCAGTACTTC. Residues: CASPDKETQYF. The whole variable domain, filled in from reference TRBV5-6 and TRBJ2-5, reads DAGVTQSPTHLIKTRGQQVTLRCSPKSGHDTVSWYQQALGQGPQFIFQYYEEEERQRGNFPDRFSGHQFPNYSSELNVNALLLGDSALYLCASPDKETQYFGPGTRLLVL.